The 13 T cell receptor beta chains reported below all come from one sample, sequenced in a study of tumor-infiltrating lymphocytes in oesophageal squamous cell carcinoma. TCRdb reprocessed the PCR reads with MiXCR, giving one entry per CDR3 protein. The repertoire holds 20,000 or so distinct CDR3 sequences, with more than 35% as singletons. Material for sequencing was esophageal tumor tissue. Receptor source: a male donor with esophageal squamous cell carcinoma.

This clonotype has just one count. The chain uses TRBV5-4 and TRBJ2-3; D gene ambiguous. The J call is in doubt because the DNA end fits TRBJ2-7 better. The CDR3 extends over 15 amino acids. In germline, CDR1 is SGHNT, CDR2 YYREEE (reference sequence). The CDR3 loop reads CASSLDASPYNEQYF. In DNA, the CDR3 is TGTGCCAGCAGCTTGGACGCGTCCCCCTACAATGAGCAGTACTTC.

The V and J genes are TRBV6-2 or TRBV6-3 and TRBJ2-6, with D uncertain. The better agreement between TRBJ2-5 and the DNA end casts doubt on the J call. The CDR3 covers 13 residues. Germline V gene lookup returns CDR1 MNHEY and CDR2 SVGEGT. The CDR3 reads CASRPADRETQYF. CDR3 bases: TGTGCCAGCAGACCCGCGGACCGGGAGACCCAGTACTTC.

J is TRBJ2-1 and V is TRBV7-9; D is unclear. The germline V gene has CDR1 SEHNR and CDR2 FQNEAQ (reference sequence). The CDR3 spans 13 residues. The CDR3 region has the DNA TGTGCTATCCGGAATTCCTCCTACAATGAGCAGTTCTTC. Translation gives CAIRNSSYNEQFF. Drawing the rest from reference TRBV7-9 and TRBJ2-1, the complete variable domain is DTGVSQNPRHKITKRGQNVTFRCDPISEHNRLYWYRQTLGQGPEFLTYFQNEAQLEKSRLLSDRFSAERPKGSFSTLEIQRTEQGDSAMYLCAIRNSSYNEQFFGPGTRLTVL.

Concerning this clonotype itself: A read error may be the cause here, since a much bigger clone is one base away. The chain couples TRBV6-1 to TRBJ2-7; 9 bases are shared with TRBD1. Per the germline V gene, CDR1 is MNHNS and CDR2 is SASEGT. The length of the CDR3 is 14 residues. Trimming cost V 6 bases and J 7 bases; bases outside gene matches: 10. The CDR3 DNA sequence: TGTGCCAGCAGCCGCGGGACAGGGTACAATGAGCAGTACTTC. Translated: CASSRGTGYNEQYF.

CDR3 bases: TGTGCCAGCAGCAAACTGACTAGCGGGGGGGCTCCCTACGAGCAGTACTTC. Its translation: CASSKLTSGGAPYEQYF. The chain employs TRBV12-3 or TRBV12-4 and TRBJ2-7; 14 bases align to TRBD2. With 6 bases clipped from V and 2 bases from J, the junction kept 9 bases outside the gene matches. CDR3 length: 17 amino acids.

This clonotype was seen only a few times. This chain uses TRBV7-2 with TRBJ2-5; no definite D call. There are 15 residues in the CDR3. Trimming shortened V by 7 bases and J by 1 base, and 16 bases separated the two germline ends. CDR1 is SGHTA, CDR2 FQGNSA, per germline. The CDR3 DNA sequence: TGTGCCAGCATCGATTCTACTACGGCCCAAGAGACCCAGTACTTC. This codes for CASIDSTTAQETQYF.

Note on this clonotype: At one of its ends the junction is not consistent with the germline gene, which may arise from a read error. The V and J genes are TRBV7-6 and TRBJ2-4; weak D call: TRBD2 (5 bases). The CDR3 extends over 10 amino acids. Germline-derived CDR1 and CDR2 are SGHVS and FNYEAQ. CDR3: CASSSFRRTF. In nucleotides, the CDR3 is TGTGCCAGCAGCTCCTTCCGGCGGACTTTC.

In its sample, this clonotype ranks as medium-sized (0.01 to 0.1%). The gene calls are TRBV6-2 or TRBV6-3 and TRBJ2-7; D ambiguous. Trimming stripped 2 bases from V and 1 base from J, with 15 bases between. There are 16 residues in the CDR3. The germline V gene encodes CDR1 MNHEY and CDR2 SVGEGT. CDR3 coding DNA: TGTGCCAGCAGTTACCCGTGGTTACAGCTTTCCTACGAGCAGTACTTC. Encoded protein: CASSYPWLQLSYEQYF.

A word on this clonotype: This clone may be a read error of a much larger clone one base away. This CDR3 is CASNLRTF. The CDR3 coding sequence is TGTGCCAGCAACTTGAGGACTTTC. The J gene is TRBJ2-6, the V gene TRBV7-2; D not certain. Germline CDR1 and CDR2: SGHTA and FQGNSA. V lost 7 bases and J lost 18, with 7 bases in between. This CDR3 is 8 amino acids long.

The rearrangement links TRBV7-3 to TRBJ2-3; D is undetermined. This CDR3 spans 16 amino acids. CDR1 and CDR2 (germline): SGHTA, FQGTGA. Trimming took off 2 bases at V and 4 bases at J, with 16 bases between the two ends. The DNA of the CDR3 is TGTGCCAGCAGCTTATATGGCATTGGGGATGCAGATACGCAGTATTTT. Residues: CASSLYGIGDADTQYF.

The chain carries TRBV7-2 and TRBJ2-1; D might be TRBD2 (5 bases). The germline V gene has CDR1 SGHTA and CDR2 FQGNSA. The CDR3 has 16 residues. Trimming cost V 1 base and J 0 bases, with 10 bases left between them. The CDR3 DNA reads as TGTGCCAGCAGCTTAGACGTAGGGAGCTCCTACAATGAGCAGTTCTTC. Its translation: CASSLDVGSSYNEQFF.

The count of this clonotype is one. This chain joins TRBV4-1 and TRBJ2-2; 9 bases agree with TRBD2. CDR3 length: 15 amino acids. In germline, CDR1 is MGHRA, CDR2 YSYEKL. V gave up 6 bases and J gave up 4 bases; unmatched junction bases: 6. The CDR3: CASSSTSGGTGELFF. CDR3 bases: TGCGCCAGCAGTTCGACTAGCGGCGGCACCGGGGAGCTGTTTTTT.

This chain links TRBV20-1 with TRBJ2-1; D may be TRBD2 (5 bases). Germline-derived CDR1 and CDR2 are DFQATT and SNEGSKA (reference sequence). The CDR3 sequence is 16 residues long. The V end was cut by 6 bases, the J end by 0 bases, with 18 bases between. This CDR3 is CSAPVRADSSYNEQFF. CDR3 coding DNA: TGCAGTGCCCCCGTTCGAGCGGATAGCTCCTACAATGAGCAGTTCTTC.